These 19 T cell receptor beta chains originate from one sample sequenced in a study of Ad26.COV2.S vaccination and SARS-CoV-2 variants. Generated by immunoSEQ multiplex PCR, the TCRdb table keeps only in-frame clones and is missing some. The data show over 450,000 clones, about 88% seen once. Treatment here: roughly 19 received Ad26.COV2.S at low or high dose, single or two shots; several received placebo; per-sample allocation not given. Samples were taken on day 63 after the first vaccine or placebo injection. The specimen comprised peripheral blood, sampled in a trial of Ad26.COV2.S vaccine versus placebo. The source of these receptors is a person between 18 and 60 years old who received the Ad26.COV2.S COVID-19 vaccine or a placebo.

The chain links TRBV7-6 to TRBJ1-5; no clear D. The CDR3 loop spans 16 amino acids. The V and J ends lost 2 bases and 0 bases respectively, with 11 bases between them. CDR1 and CDR2 (germline): SGHVS, FNYEAQ. The DNA of the CDR3 is TGTGCCAGCAGCTTAAGATCGGGAGATAGCAATCAGCCCCAGCATTTT. It translates to CASSLRSGDSNQPQHF. Drawing the rest from reference TRBV7-6 and TRBJ1-5, the complete variable domain is GAGVSQSPRYKVTKRGQDVALRCDPISGHVSLYWYRQALGQGPEFLTYFNYEAQQDKSGLPNDRFSAERPEGSISTLTIQRTEQRDSAMYRCASSLRSGDSNQPQHFGDGTRLSIL.

This clone was picked up one time. The chain combines TRBV6-5 with TRBJ1-1; a weak D match, TRBD1 (5 bases). CDR3 length equals 15 residues. From germline, CDR1 is MNHEY and CDR2 SVGAGI. Trimming removed 11 bases at V and 1 base at J, with 20 bases between. The CDR3 nucleotides are TGTGCCGGGAGGGGCCTCCCCTACGGGAACACTGAAGCTTTCTTT. It specifies CAGRGLPYGNTEAFF.

The chain couples TRBV27 to TRBJ1-5; no reliable D call. Germline CDR1 MNHEY, CDR2 SMNVEV (reference sequence). V was trimmed by 3 bases and J by 7 bases, leaving 16 bases between them. This CDR3 region has 15 residues. Here the CDR3 DNA reads TGTGCCAGCAGTTTTTTGCCAGCCGGCGACCAGCCCCAGCATTTT. Translated: CASSFLPAGDQPQHF.

The chain joins TRBV3-1 (or the pseudogene TRBV3-2) to TRBJ2-7; D remains unclear. The CDR3 length is 13 residues. CDR1 and CDR2 from the germline V gene are LGHDT and YNNKEL (reference sequence). Trimming took off 0 bases at V and 2 bases at J, with 5 bases between the two ends. The CDR3 DNA sequence: TGTGCCAGCAGCCAAGAAGGAACCTACGAGCAGTACTTC. The encoded protein is CASSQEGTYEQYF.

J is TRBJ2-1 and V is TRBV6-2 or TRBV6-3; either TRBD1 or TRBD2 may fit D (5 bases each). The CDR3 length is 17 residues. The germline gives CDR1 MNHEY, CDR2 SVGEGT. The V gene lost 6 bases and the J gene lost 0 bases, with 18 bases spanning the gap. CDR3 sequence (DNA): TGTGCCAGCAGCACCCCCTATTGGGGGAGCTCCTACAATGAGCAGTTCTTC. Its translation: CASSTPYWGSSYNEQFF.

This clone has a single count. The chain has TRBV7-9 and TRBJ2-7; 11 bases fit TRBD2. Germline V gene lookup returns CDR1 SEHNR and CDR2 FQNEAQ (reference sequence). The V gene end was trimmed by 3 bases and the J gene end by 6 bases; junction bases not matched to a gene: 4. This CDR3 contains 14 residues. The CDR3, as DNA: TGTGCCAGCAGCTTTAGCGGGAGGGCGGGCGAGCAGTACTTC. Protein product: CASSFSGRAGEQYF.

V and J are TRBV4-2 and TRBJ2-5, with 9 bases that match TRBD2. CDR1 and CDR2 from the germline V gene are LGHNA and YNFKEQ. The junction had 7 bases not matched to a gene; V was cut back by 1 base and J by 4 bases. The length of the CDR3 is 16 residues. CDR3: CASSQGSSGDVETQYF. CDR3 DNA: TGTGCCAGCAGCCAAGGGTCTAGCGGGGATGTAGAGACCCAGTACTTC.

The chain joins TRBV5-4 to TRBJ2-7; weak D call: TRBD1 (8 bases). Trimming pared 4 bases from V and 5 bases from J, leaving 19 bases between. The CDR3 covers 15 residues. Per the germline V gene, CDR1 is SGHNT and CDR2 is YYREEE (reference sequence). CDR3 amino acids: CASSRGRQGRDEQYF. CDR3 DNA: TGTGCCAGCAGCCGGGGTAGACAGGGGAGGGACGAGCAGTACTTC.

This clone was detected once. This rearrangement joins TRBV10-3 to TRBJ2-1, with 12 bases matching TRBD2. The V gene's germline CDR1 is ENHRY and CDR2 SYGVKD. This CDR3 comprises 17 residues. V lost 4 bases and J lost 1; bases outside the gene matches: 5. The CDR3 sequence: CAISAPSGRGSYNEQFF. CDR3 coding DNA: TGTGCCATCAGTGCGCCTAGCGGGAGGGGGTCCTACAATGAGCAGTTCTTC.

This chain connects TRBV9 to TRBJ2-1; 7 bases agree with TRBD1. The CDR3 is 14 amino acids. CDR1 and CDR2 (germline): SGDLS, YYNGEE. V shed 4 bases, J shed 4 bases, and the junction held 5 bases outside the gene matches. CDR3 nucleotide sequence: TGTGCCAGCAGCCCTTACAGGGGTTACAATGAGCAGTTCTTC. Its protein product is CASSPYRGYNEQFF.

The chain links TRBV30 to TRBJ2-1; D possibly matches TRBD1 or TRBD2 (5 bases each). Looked up from germline, CDR1 is GTSNPN and CDR2 is SVGIG (reference sequence). Trimming stripped 4 bases from V and 7 bases from J, with 17 bases between. CDR3 length: 14 residues. Here the CDR3 DNA reads TGTGCCTGGACGGGGCGGACCCCTTGGAATGAGCAGTTCTTC. As protein: CAWTGRTPWNEQFF.

J is TRBJ1-6 and V is TRBV4-3, with D perhaps matching TRBD1 (5 bases). This CDR3 spans 14 amino acids. The germline V gene has CDR1 LGHNA and CDR2 YSLEER. V was trimmed by 3 bases and J by 9 bases, leaving 12 bases between them. The CDR3 coding sequence is TGCGCCAGCAGCCAGTCAGGGTGGGGTTCACCCCTCCACTTT. Translating gives CASSQSGWGSPLHF.

As regards this clone: The same CDR3 can be traced to other DNA sequences in this sample. The chain uses TRBV7-6 and TRBJ2-1, with 7 bases lining up with TRBD1. V dropped 5 bases and J dropped 3; count of bases not matched to a gene: 7. CDR1 is SGHVS, CDR2 FNYEAQ, per germline. CDR3 size: 15 residues. Here the CDR3 reads CASSPRQGDYNEQFF. CDR3 in DNA: TGTGCCAGCAGCCCCCGGCAGGGGGACTACAATGAGCAGTTCTTC.

The V and J genes are TRBV28 and TRBJ1-2; D gene uncertain. The CDR3 loop spans 12 amino acids. Trimming took off 2 bases at V and 1 base at J, with 2 bases between the two ends. Looked up from germline, CDR1 is MDHEN and CDR2 is SYDVKM. CDR3 DNA sequence: TGTGCCAGCAGTTTAGTTAACTATGGCTACACCTTC. Translation: CASSLVNYGYTF.

The CDR3 here is CASSLRGVISEQYF. The CDR3 nucleotides read TGTGCCAGCAGCTTGAGGGGAGTAATATCCGAGCAGTACTTC. This chain connects TRBV5-5 to TRBJ2-7; D may be TRBD1 or TRBD2 (5 bases each). This CDR3 has 14 residues. V shed 1 base and J shed 6 bases, with 14 bases lying between them. Germline CDR1 SGHKS, CDR2 YYEKEE (reference sequence).

The table lists this clone with a count of one. As DNA, the CDR3 is TGTGCCACCAGCAGTTCACAGGGTACTTATTTCATGAACACTGAAGCTTTCTTT. It translates to CATSSSQGTYFMNTEAFF. The chain combines TRBV15 with TRBJ1-1; D possibly corresponds to TRBD1 (6 bases). Deletions cut 3 bases from V and 0 bases from J, with 20 bases between. The CDR3 runs to 18 residues. The V gene's germline CDR1 is LNHNV and CDR2 YYDKDF (reference sequence).

J is TRBJ1-2 and V is TRBV19; D remains unclear. Germline V gene lookup returns CDR1 LNHDA and CDR2 SQIVND (reference sequence). CDR3 length equals 15 residues. Deletions cut 3 bases from V and 0 bases from J, with 11 bases between. CDR3 bases: TGTGCCAGTAGTATGTCGTTCTCCCCTAACTATGGCTACACCTTC. Translating it yields CASSMSFSPNYGYTF.

The chain links TRBV27 to TRBJ2-1; D is uncertain. Trimming shortened V by 3 bases and J by 0 bases, and 9 bases separated the two germline ends. Germline V gene lookup returns CDR1 MNHEY and CDR2 SMNVEV (reference sequence). This CDR3 has 15 residues. DNA of the CDR3: TGTGCCAGCAGTTTGTGGGGAAACTCCTACAATGAGCAGTTCTTC. This gives the protein CASSLWGNSYNEQFF.

The chain employs TRBV30 and TRBJ2-7, with D tentatively TRBD1 (6 bases). Germline V gives CDR1 GTSNPN, CDR2 SVGIG (reference sequence). V lost 3 bases and J lost 6, with 15 bases in between. The CDR3 loop spans 13 amino acids. DNA of the CDR3: TGTGCCTGGAGAGGACAGTCTCGGTTCGAGCAGTACTTC. Translated, it gives CAWRGQSRFEQYF.